This is a list of T cell receptor beta chains from one sample in a study of T cell clusters in autoimmune cytopenias. TCRdb reanalyzed the multiplex PCR reads and collapses them to one entry per CDR3 protein, without DNA. Its table records thousands of distinct CDR3 sequences. The sample was also reused in another study, on T cell repertoires in aging, cancer and after chemotherapy.

Sequenced: peripheral blood. These receptors were taken from a human donor with an autoimmune cytopenia or autoimmune hepatitis (not recorded which). Each CDR3 is given with its conserved first and last residue. Some rows have no size entry. The others give once, few or many, or a class for an expanded clone.

>TRBJ1-2|NA|TRBV5-3
CASSFPGAGGWNGYTF
>TRBJ2-1|NA|TRBV5-8
CASSLPGQGYNEQFF
>TRBJ2-2|NA|TRBV7-9
CASSFRTSGGLNTGELFF
>TRBJ1-5|NA|TRBV2
CASSVGQVSNQPQHF
>TRBJ1-2|NA|TRBV7-9
CASSPGTGEGYTF
>TRBJ2-5|medium-sized|TRBV7-6
CASSFGTGFETQYF
>TRBJ2-7|NA|TRBV5-1
CASSLGGGRLYEQYF
>TRBJ2-6|NA|TRBV10-3
CAILPSGGTGANVLTF
>TRBJ1-1|NA|TRBV5-1
CASSKGGNTEAFF
>TRBJ1-2|NA|TRBV19
CASSMRAVGQTGSGGYTF
>TRBJ2-1|NA|TRBV5-1
CASSLGTGTRTNEQFF
>TRBJ1-6|NA|TRBV27
CASSFSDRASPLHF
>TRBJ2-6|NA|TRBV12-3/TRBV12-4
CASSLAGRGTGANVLTF
>TRBJ2-7|NA|TRBV6-2/TRBV6-3
CASSYLPRTGANYEQYF
>TRBJ2-7|NA|TRBV12-3/TRBV12-4
CASSWGLAGGPQRNEQYF
>TRBJ2-2|NA|TRBV7-3
CASSLVQGTGELFF
>TRBJ1-2|medium-sized|TRBV6-4
CASSGQAHYGYTF
>TRBJ2-3|NA|TRBV6-5
CASSPLWTSGSGAQYF
>TRBJ2-1|NA|TRBV20-1
CSARPGLAAYYNEQFF
>TRBJ1-1|NA|TRBV20-1
CSAGDRGLPYTEAFF
>TRBJ1-3|medium-sized|TRBV7-2
CASSPEEAGVGNTIYF
>TRBJ2-1|NA|TRBV6-1
CASSGTSGGVFKNEQFF
>TRBJ2-7|NA|TRBV11-2
CASRYILWGYEQYF
>TRBJ2-7|NA|TRBV27
CASSDWPGHRYEQYF
>TRBJ1-1|NA|TRBV12-3/TRBV12-4
CASSLETAGQAFF
>TRBJ2-5|NA|TRBV10-2
CASKAAGGGQETQYF
>TRBJ1-2|medium-sized|TRBV11-2
CASSPGTVRDGYTF
>TRBJ2-1|NA|TRBV12-3/TRBV12-4
CASGTQGLNEQFF
>TRBJ2-5|NA|TRBV20-1
CSASNSGRASKETQYF
>TRBJ2-1|NA|TRBV14
CASSQDWLAGEQFF
>TRBJ2-3|medium-sized|TRBV28
CATHYRTGIGTQYF
>TRBJ1-1|NA|TRBV30
CAGRTGRTEAFF
>TRBJ2-3|NA|TRBV9
CASSVSVDTQYF
>TRBJ1-2|NA|TRBV5-6
CASSLEGRTGKRDGYTF
>TRBJ2-7|NA|TRBV19
CASTTGTGALYEQYF
>TRBJ1-1|NA|TRBV5-1
CASSFGQGGTEAFF
>TRBJ2-7|NA|TRBV5-1
CASSLLQGDSVTYEQYF
>TRBJ1-2|NA|TRBV20-1
CSASEGSYGYTF
>TRBJ2-1|NA|TRBV20-1
CSARDFPSGNPKQFF
>TRBJ1-2|NA|TRBV14
CASSQGLLRDSVYYGYTF
>TRBJ1-2|NA|TRBV6-5
CASRKRDSFFGGYTF
>TRBJ2-5|NA|TRBV5-4
CASSFGAAETQYF
>TRBJ2-6|NA|TRBV5-1
CASSLVGISGANVLTF
>TRBJ1-5|medium-sized|TRBV6-5
CASSYSRDQPQHF
>TRBJ2-7|medium-sized|TRBV30
CAWSPGQPYEQYF
>TRBJ2-3|medium-sized|TRBV7-2
CASSNSGRNTDTQYF
>TRBJ1-2|NA|TRBV20-1
CSAPTVESGVSGYTF
>TRBJ2-7|medium-sized|TRBV27
CASSWSGPNYEQYF
>TRBJ2-3|NA|TRBV11-2
CASSSLFGLASTDTQYF
>TRBJ1-6|medium-sized|TRBV10-3
CAISPTGSNSPLHF
>TRBJ2-6|NA|TRBV20-1
CSAREPQGIKGANVLTF
>TRBJ1-1|NA|TRBV6-1
CASSEPGTRNTEAFF
>TRBJ2-1|NA|TRBV6-6
CASRRLAGGANNEQFF
>TRBJ2-2|NA|TRBV27
CASRTGTANTGELFF